The rows below give T cell receptor beta chains drawn from one sample of a study of OX40 agonist ivuxolimab in advanced cancers. TCRdb's copy holds only in-frame clones and misses some; the assay was immunoSEQ multiplex PCR. The data hold 65,000 to 80,000 clones, with approximately 89% observed a single time. This specimen was CD4+ or CD8+ T cells sorted from blood, taken in a trial of the OX40 agonist ivuxolimab. These receptors were obtained from an adult with an advanced solid tumor such as melanoma, head and neck, liver or kidney cancer. The conserved cysteine and the conserved F or W are not part of the CDR3 here. Fields, in order: J gene, clone size, CDR3 length, V gene, CDR3 protein. The size entry is marked missing in some rows and otherwise reads once, few, many or a size class.

TRBJ2-1 | . | 13 | TRBV5-5 | ASSPTSEVQNEQF
TRBJ1-2 | . | 12 | TRBV25-1 | ASSESGSEGGYT
TRBJ2-5 | . | 10 | TRBV6-6 | ASSALGETQY
TRBJ2-2 | . | 13 | TRBV9 | ASSVDPGGTGELF
TRBJ1-1 | once | 12 | TRBV18 | ASSPGRTNTEAF
TRBJ2-1 | . | 12 | TRBV7-2 | ASSVGGHYNEQF
TRBJ2-7 | . | 11 | TRBV10-2 | ASGGQGTYEQY
TRBJ2-7 | once | 12 | TRBV5-6 | ASSLPGVFFVQY
TRBJ1-4 | . | 14 | TRBV6-5 | ASSYSEVQGREKLF
TRBJ2-1 | . | 13 | TRBV19 | ASSIASGLYNEQF
TRBJ1-1 | . | 11 | TRBV18 | ASSDAVDTEAF
TRBJ2-1 | . | 13 | TRBV10-3 | AISDWTGKGNEQF
TRBJ2-3 | . | 13 | TRBV15 | ATSSRGAGTDTQY
TRBJ2-7 | . | 10 | TRBV7-2 | ASSPVLTRQY
TRBJ2-3 | once | 9 | TRBV11-2 | ASSLRGVQY
TRBJ2-7 | . | 11 | TRBV7-8 | ASSLDRSYEQY